These 6 T cell receptor beta chains were all obtained from the same sample, sequenced in a study of Ad26.COV2.S vaccination and SARS-CoV-2 variants. Treatment reported: over 15 received Ad26.COV2.S at low or high dose, single or two shots; a few received placebo; per-sample allocation not given. Day 63 following the first vaccine or placebo injection was when the samples were taken. Profiled with immunoSEQ multiplex PCR; TCRdb holds only in-frame clones, not every one. The table lists around 400,000 clones, about 83% of them singletons. This specimen was peripheral blood, taken in a trial of Ad26.COV2.S vaccine versus placebo. Every receptor here comes from a person between 18 and 60 years old who received the Ad26.COV2.S COVID-19 vaccine or a placebo.

The chain uses TRBV7-6 and TRBJ2-7; 9 bases are shared with TRBD1. Per the germline V gene, CDR1 is SGHVS and CDR2 is FNYEAQ. The length of the CDR3 is 15 residues. V dropped 2 bases and J dropped 4; count of bases not matched to a gene: 6. CDR3 region: CASSLYRTGDYEQYF. For the CDR3, the DNA is TGTGCCAGCAGCTTATACCGGACAGGGGATTACGAGCAGTACTTC.

V gene TRBV7-3 combines with J gene TRBJ2-3; D might be TRBD2 (6 bases). V was clipped by 1 base and J by 1 base, with 15 bases between them. The germline V gene has CDR1 SGHTA and CDR2 FQGTGA. The CDR3 length is 17 residues. The CDR3 is CASSLMGGSRGTDTQYF. Here the CDR3 DNA reads TGTGCCAGCAGCTTAATGGGGGGTTCTAGGGGCACAGATACGCAGTATTTT.

This clone occurred once. The chain couples TRBV24-1 to TRBJ1-1; TRBD1 is a possible D gene (5 bases). Germline CDR1 is KGHDR and CDR2 is SFDVKD. Trimming took 12 bases from V and 3 from J, leaving 22 bases between them. This CDR3 contains 15 residues. This chain's CDR3 is CAGGVLSDYYTEAFF. DNA for the CDR3: TGTGCCGGGGGTGTCCTCTCCGATTATTACACTGAAGCTTTCTTT.

The chain has TRBV7-2 and TRBJ2-7; D possibly corresponds to TRBD1 (5 bases). Trimming took 4 bases from V and 3 from J, leaving 10 bases between them. This CDR3 is built from 13 residues. The V gene's germline CDR1 is SGHTA and CDR2 FQGNSA. CDR3 bases: TGTGCCAGCAGCTCACAGGCGAACTACGAGCAGTACTTC. Translation gives CASSSQANYEQYF. Based on the CDR3 plus reference TRBV7-2 and TRBJ2-7, the full variable domain is GAGVSQSPSNKVTEKGKDVELRCDPISGHTALYWYRQSLGQGLEFLIYFQGNSAPDKSGLPSDRFSAERTGGSVSTLTIQRTQQEDSAVYLCASSSQANYEQYFGPGTRLTVT.

The CDR3 sequence: CGSHSFYGYTF. The CDR3, as DNA: TGCGGGTCCCACAGTTTTTATGGCTACACCTTC. The gene calls are TRBV20-1 and TRBJ1-2, with D uncertain. In germline, CDR1 is DFQATT, CDR2 SNEGSKA (reference sequence). The CDR3 loop spans 11 amino acids.

The V gene is TRBV7-3, the J gene TRBJ1-1, with D perhaps matching TRBD1 (5 bases). The germline V gene encodes CDR1 SGHTA and CDR2 FQGTGA. V lost 5 bases, J lost 1 base, and 11 bases lay in between. The CDR3 sequence is 14 residues long. DNA for the CDR3: TGTGCCAGCAGCCTTACTACAGGGAACACTGAAGCTTTCTTT. Translation gives CASSLTTGNTEAFF.